This T cell receptor (beta chain) was recorded in a study of T cell responses to AZD1222 COVID-19 vaccine. Losses at the gene ends were 6 bases for V and 8 bases for J; bases not matched to a gene: 8. The CDR3 has 13 residues. Germline CDR1 MNHEY, CDR2 SVGAGI. TCRdb's table, derived via immunoSEQ multiplex PCR, lists solely in-frame clones and lacks some. The listing records under 150,000 clones. This chain links TRBV6-5 with TRBJ1-2, with 8 bases fitting TRBD1. This clonotype was obtained from an adult in good health. Material: peripheral blood. The CDR3 spells CASSDRGLGGYTF. Here the CDR3 DNA reads TGTGCCAGCAGCGACAGGGGTCTGGGGGGCTACACCTTC.